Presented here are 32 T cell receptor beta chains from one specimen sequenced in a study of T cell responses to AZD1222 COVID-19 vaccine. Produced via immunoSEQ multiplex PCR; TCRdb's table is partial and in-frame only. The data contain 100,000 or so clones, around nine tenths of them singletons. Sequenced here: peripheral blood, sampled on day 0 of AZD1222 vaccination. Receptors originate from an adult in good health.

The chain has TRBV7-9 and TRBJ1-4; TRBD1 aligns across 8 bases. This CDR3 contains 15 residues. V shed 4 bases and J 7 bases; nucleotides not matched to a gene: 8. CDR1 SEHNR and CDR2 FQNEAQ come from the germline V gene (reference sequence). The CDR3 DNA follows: TGTGCCAGCAGCTCGGACAGGGAGAGTGGTGAAAAACTGTTTTTT. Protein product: CASSSDRESGEKLFF.

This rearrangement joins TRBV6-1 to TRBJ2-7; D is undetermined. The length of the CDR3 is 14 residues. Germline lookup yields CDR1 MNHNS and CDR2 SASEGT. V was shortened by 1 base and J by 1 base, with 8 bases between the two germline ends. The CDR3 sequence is CASSEGPVSYEQYF. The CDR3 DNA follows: TGTGCCAGCAGTGAAGGACCGGTTTCCTACGAGCAGTACTTC.

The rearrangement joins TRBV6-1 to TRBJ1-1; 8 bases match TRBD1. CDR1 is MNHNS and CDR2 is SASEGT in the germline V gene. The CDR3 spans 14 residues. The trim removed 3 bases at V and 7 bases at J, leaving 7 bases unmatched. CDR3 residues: CASSDLTGGGEAFF. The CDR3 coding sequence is TGTGCCAGCAGTGACCTTACAGGGGGTGGTGAAGCTTTCTTT.

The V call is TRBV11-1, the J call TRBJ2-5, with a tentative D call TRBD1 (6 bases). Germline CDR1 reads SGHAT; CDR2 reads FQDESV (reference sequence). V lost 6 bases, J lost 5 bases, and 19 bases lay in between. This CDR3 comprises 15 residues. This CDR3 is CASSLAGEVWETQYF. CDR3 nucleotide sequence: TGTGCCAGCAGTCTTGCAGGGGAAGTCTGGGAGACCCAGTACTTC.

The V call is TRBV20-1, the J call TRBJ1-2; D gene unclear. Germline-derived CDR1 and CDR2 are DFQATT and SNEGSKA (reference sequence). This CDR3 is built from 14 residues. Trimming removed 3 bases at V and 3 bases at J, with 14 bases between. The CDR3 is CSASGQKRDYGYTF. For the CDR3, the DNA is TGCAGTGCTAGTGGGCAGAAGAGAGACTATGGCTACACCTTC.

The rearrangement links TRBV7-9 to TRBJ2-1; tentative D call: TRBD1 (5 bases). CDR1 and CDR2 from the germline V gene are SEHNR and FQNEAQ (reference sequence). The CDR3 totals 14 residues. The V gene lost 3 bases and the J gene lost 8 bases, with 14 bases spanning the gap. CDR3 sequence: CASSLIQGVDEQFF. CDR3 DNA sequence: TGTGCCAGCAGCTTGATCCAGGGCGTCGATGAGCAGTTCTTC.

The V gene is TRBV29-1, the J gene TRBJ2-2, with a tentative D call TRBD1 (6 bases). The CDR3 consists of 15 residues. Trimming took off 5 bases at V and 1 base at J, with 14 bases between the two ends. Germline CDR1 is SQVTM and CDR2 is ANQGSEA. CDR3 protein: CSVYQGPQNTGELFF. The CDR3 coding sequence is TGCAGCGTTTACCAGGGGCCCCAGAACACCGGGGAGCTGTTTTTT.

CDR3 sequence: CASKGSQETQYF. For the CDR3, the DNA is TGTGCCAGCAAAGGGTCTCAGGAGACCCAGTACTTC. This chain links TRBV2 with TRBJ2-5; no clear D gene. The V and J ends lost 7 bases and 5 bases respectively, with 11 bases between them. The CDR3 has 12 amino acids. CDR1 is SNHLY and CDR2 is FYNNEI in the germline V gene.

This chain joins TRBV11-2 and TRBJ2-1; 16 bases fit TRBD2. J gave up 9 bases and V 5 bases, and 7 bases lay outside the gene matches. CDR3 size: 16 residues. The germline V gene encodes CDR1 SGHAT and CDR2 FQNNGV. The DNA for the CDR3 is TGTGCCAGCAGCCCCGGGACTAGCGGGAGGGCAGCTGAGCAGTTCTTC. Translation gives CASSPGTSGRAAEQFF.

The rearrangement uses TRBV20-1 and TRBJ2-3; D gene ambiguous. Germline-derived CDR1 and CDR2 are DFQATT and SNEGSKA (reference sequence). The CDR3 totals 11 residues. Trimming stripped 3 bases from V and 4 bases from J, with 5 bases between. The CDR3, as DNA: TGCAGTGCTAGGAAGGCAGATACGCAGTATTTT. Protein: CSARKADTQYF.

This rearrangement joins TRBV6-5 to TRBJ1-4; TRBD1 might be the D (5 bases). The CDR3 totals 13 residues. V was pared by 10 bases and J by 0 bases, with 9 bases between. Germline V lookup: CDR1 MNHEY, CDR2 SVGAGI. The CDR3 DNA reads TGTGCCACCCAGGGAACAACTAATGAAAAACTGTTTTTT. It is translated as CATQGTTNEKLFF.

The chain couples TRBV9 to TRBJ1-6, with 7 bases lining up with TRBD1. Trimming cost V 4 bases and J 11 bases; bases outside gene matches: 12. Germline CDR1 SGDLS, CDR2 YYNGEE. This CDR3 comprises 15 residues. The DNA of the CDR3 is TGTGCCAGCAGCCAGGGGGGGCAGGGAGTGACACCCCTCCACTTT. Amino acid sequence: CASSQGGQGVTPLHF.

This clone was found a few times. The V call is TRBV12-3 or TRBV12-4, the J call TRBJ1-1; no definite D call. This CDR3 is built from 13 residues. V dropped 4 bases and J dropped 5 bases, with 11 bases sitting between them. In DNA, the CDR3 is TGTGCCAGCAGTTGGGGAAGTGGAACTGAAGCTTTCTTT. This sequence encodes CASSWGSGTEAFF.

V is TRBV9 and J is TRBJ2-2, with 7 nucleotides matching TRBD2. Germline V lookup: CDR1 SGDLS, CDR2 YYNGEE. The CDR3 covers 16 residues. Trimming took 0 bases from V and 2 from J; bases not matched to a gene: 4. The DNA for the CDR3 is TGTGCCAGCAGCGTAGGGGGACTACCTAACACCGGGGAGCTGTTTTTT. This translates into CASSVGGLPNTGELFF.

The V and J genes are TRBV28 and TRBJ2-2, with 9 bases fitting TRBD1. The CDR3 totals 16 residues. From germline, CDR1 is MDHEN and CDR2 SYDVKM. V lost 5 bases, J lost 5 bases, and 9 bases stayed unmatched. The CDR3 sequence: CASSEHRGLGTGELFF. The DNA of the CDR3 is TGTGCCAGCAGTGAACACAGGGGGCTGGGGACCGGGGAGCTGTTTTTT.

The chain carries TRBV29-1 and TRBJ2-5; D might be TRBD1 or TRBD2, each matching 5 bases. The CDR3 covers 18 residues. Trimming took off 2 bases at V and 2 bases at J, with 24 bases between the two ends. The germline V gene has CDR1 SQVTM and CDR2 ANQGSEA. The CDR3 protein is CSVESDRNEGRGQETQYF. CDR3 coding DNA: TGCAGCGTTGAAAGCGACCGGAACGAGGGTAGGGGTCAAGAGACCCAGTACTTC.

The CDR3 spells CASRDSGTYSYEQYF. The CDR3 bases are TGTGCCAGCAGGGATAGCGGGACTTACTCCTACGAGCAGTACTTC. The chain links TRBV6-6 to TRBJ2-7; 8 nucleotides align to TRBD2. The V segment lost 6 bases and the J segment 0 bases; nucleotides outside the gene matches: 7. Per germline, CDR1 MNHNY and CDR2 SVGAGI (reference sequence). The CDR3 runs to 15 residues.

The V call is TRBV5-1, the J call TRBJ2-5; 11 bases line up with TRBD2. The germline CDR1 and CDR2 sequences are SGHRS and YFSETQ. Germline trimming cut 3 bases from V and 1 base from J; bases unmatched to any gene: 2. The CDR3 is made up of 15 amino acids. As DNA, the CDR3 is TGCGCCAGCAGCTCCGGACTAGCGGGCCAAGAGACCCAGTACTTC. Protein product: CASSSGLAGQETQYF.

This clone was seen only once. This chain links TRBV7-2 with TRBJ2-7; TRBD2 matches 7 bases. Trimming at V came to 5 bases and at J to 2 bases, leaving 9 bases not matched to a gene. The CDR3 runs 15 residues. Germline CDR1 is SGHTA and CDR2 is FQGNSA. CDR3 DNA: TGTGCCAGCAGCCTTAGGGGAGGGAGCCCCTACGAGCAGTACTTC. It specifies CASSLRGGSPYEQYF.

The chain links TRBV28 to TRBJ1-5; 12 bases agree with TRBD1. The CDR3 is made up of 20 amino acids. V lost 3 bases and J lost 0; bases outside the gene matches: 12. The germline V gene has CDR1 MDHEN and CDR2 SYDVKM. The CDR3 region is CASSFSTPGQGAYSNQPQHF. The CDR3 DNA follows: TGTGCCAGCAGTTTCTCCACACCGGGACAGGGGGCTTATAGCAATCAGCCCCAGCATTTT.

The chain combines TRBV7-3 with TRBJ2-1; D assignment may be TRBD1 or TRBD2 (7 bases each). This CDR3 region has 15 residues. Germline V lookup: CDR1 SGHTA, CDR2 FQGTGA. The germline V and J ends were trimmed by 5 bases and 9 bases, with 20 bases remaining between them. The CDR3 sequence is CASSVTGAGVPEQFF. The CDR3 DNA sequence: TGTGCCAGCAGCGTTACAGGGGCGGGAGTCCCTGAGCAGTTCTTC.

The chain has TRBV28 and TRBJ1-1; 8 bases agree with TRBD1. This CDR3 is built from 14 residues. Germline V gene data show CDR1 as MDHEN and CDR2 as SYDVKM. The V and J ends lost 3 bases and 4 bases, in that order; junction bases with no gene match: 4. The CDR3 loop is CASSLDRVVTEAFF. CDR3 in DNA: TGTGCCAGCAGTTTGGACAGGGTGGTCACTGAAGCTTTCTTT.

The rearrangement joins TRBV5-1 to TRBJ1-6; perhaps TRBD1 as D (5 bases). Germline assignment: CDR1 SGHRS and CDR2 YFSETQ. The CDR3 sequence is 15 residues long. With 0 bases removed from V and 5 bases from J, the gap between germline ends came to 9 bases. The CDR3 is CASSLAQANNSPLHF. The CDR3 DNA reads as TGCGCCAGCAGCTTGGCACAGGCAAATAATTCACCCCTCCACTTT.

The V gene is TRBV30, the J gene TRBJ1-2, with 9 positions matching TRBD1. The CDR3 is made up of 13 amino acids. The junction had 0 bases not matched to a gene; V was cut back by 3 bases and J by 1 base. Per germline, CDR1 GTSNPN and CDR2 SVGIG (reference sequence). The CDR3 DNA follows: TGTGCCTGGAGGGGACAGGGTAACTATGGCTACACCTTC. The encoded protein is CAWRGQGNYGYTF.

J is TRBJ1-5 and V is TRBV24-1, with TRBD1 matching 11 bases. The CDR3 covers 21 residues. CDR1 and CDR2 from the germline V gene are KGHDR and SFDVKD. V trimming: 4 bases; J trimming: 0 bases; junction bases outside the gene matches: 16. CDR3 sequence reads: CATSEGTVRTGGAGSNQPQHF. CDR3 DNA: TGTGCCACCAGTGAAGGAACGGTGCGGACAGGGGGCGCGGGTAGCAATCAGCCCCAGCATTTT.

The CDR3 region has the DNA TGTGCCAGCAGCGTAGGACCGTCGCTAGCGGGGGAGGGTGAGCAGTTCTTC. Translation: CASSVGPSLAGEGEQFF. The rearrangement uses TRBV9 and TRBJ2-1; TRBD2 matches at 10 bases. The V gene end was trimmed by 0 bases and the J gene end by 9 bases; junction bases not matched to a gene: 12. The CDR3 runs to 17 residues. Germline assignment: CDR1 SGDLS and CDR2 YYNGEE.

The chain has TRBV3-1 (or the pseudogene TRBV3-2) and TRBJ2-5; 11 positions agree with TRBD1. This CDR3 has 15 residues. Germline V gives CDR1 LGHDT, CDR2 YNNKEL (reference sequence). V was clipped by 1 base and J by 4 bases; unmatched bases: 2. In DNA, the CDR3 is TGTGCCAGCAGCCAAGGGACAGGGGGCGTAGAGACCCAGTACTTC. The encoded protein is CASSQGTGGVETQYF.

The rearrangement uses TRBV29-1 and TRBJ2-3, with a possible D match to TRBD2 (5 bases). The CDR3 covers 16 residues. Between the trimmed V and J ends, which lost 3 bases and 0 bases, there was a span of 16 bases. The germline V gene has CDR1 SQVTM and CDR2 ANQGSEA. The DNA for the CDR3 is TGCAGCGTTGAGAACGGGATGGATACTAGCACAGATACGCAGTATTTT. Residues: CSVENGMDTSTDTQYF.

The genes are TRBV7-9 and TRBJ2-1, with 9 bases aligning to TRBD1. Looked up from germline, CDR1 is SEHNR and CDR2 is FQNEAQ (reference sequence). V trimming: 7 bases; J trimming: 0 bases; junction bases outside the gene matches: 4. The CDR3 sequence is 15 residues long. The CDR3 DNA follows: TGTGCCAGCACCGGACAGGGGAGCTCCTACAATGAGCAGTTCTTC. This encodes CASTGQGSSYNEQFF. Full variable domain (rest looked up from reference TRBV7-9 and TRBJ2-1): DTGVSQNPRHKITKRGQNVTFRCDPISEHNRLYWYRQTLGQGPEFLTYFQNEAQLEKSRLLSDRFSAERPKGSFSTLEIQRTEQGDSAMYLCASTGQGSSYNEQFFGPGTRLTVL.

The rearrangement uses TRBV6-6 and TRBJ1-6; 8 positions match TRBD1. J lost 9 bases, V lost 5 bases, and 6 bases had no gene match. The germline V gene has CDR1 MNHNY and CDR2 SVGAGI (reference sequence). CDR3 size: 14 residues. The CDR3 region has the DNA TGTGCCAGCAGTCCTCAGGGGGCTGTTTCACCCCTCCACTTT. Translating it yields CASSPQGAVSPLHF.

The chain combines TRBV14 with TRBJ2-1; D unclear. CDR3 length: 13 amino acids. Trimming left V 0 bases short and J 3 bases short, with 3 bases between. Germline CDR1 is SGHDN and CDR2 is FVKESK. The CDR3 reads CASSQDLYNEQFF. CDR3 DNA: TGTGCCAGCAGCCAAGATCTCTACAATGAGCAGTTCTTC.

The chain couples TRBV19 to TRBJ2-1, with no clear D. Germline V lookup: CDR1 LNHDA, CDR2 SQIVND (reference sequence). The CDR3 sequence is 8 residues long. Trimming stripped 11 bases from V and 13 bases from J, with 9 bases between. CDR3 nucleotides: TGTGCCTGCCAAAGTCAGTTCTTC. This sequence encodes CACQSQFF.